Listed below are T cell receptor beta chains from one sample, sequenced in a study of blood T cell repertoires in COVID-19. Some clones are missing from TCRdb's copy, which holds only in-frame ones; the method was immunoSEQ multiplex PCR. The table has about 240,000 clones, roughly 85% seen once; the top ten hold less than 4%. The sequencing sample was made of peripheral blood. All receptors come from a young woman with acute or convalescent COVID-19. Both conserved end residues are part of each CDR3. The D gene is left open where the match is weak. Size is stated for part of the rows, as once, few or many counts, or as a class when the clone is expanded.

-,TRBV6-1,TRBJ2-1,-,CASREVNSYNEQFF,TGTGCCAGCAGAGAAGTTAACTCCTACAATGAGCAGTTCTTC
TRBD1,TRBV7-6,TRBJ2-2,once,CASSFLGQGTGELFF,TGTGCCAGCAGCTTCTTAGGACAGGGCACCGGGGAGCTGTTTTTT
TRBD1,TRBV11-2,TRBJ1-3,few,CASSDRVGGNTIYF,TGTGCCAGCAGCGACAGGGTGGGTGGAAACACCATATATTTT
-,TRBV4-2,TRBJ2-7,-,CASSPGEHSKVSHEQYF,TGTGCCAGCAGCCCCGGGGAACACTCGAAGGTGAGCCACGAGCAGTACTTC
TRBD2,TRBV4-3,TRBJ2-2,few,CASSRGWEGPGTGELFF,TGCGCCAGCAGCCGCGGATGGGAGGGCCCTGGCACCGGGGAGCTGTTTTTT
TRBD2,TRBV18,TRBJ2-3,few,CASSPRGLAVSTDTQYF,TGTGCCAGCTCACCAAGAGGGCTAGCGGTCAGCACAGATACGCAGTATTTT
TRBD1,TRBV30,TRBJ1-3,-,CAWTMGQHSGNTIYF,TGTGCCTGGACAATGGGACAGCACTCTGGAAACACCATATATTTT
-,TRBV29-1,TRBJ2-7,-,CSVENQRLGGQGYEQYF,TGCAGCGTTGAAAACCAACGATTAGGGGGTCAAGGCTACGAGCAGTACTTC
TRBD1,TRBV28,TRBJ2-5,-,CASSTGTGHQETQYF,TGTGCCAGCAGTACCGGGACAGGGCACCAAGAGACCCAGTACTTC
-,TRBV19,TRBJ1-2,-,CASSIAPGWGNYGYTF,TGTGCCAGTAGTATCGCCCCAGGGTGGGGTAACTATGGCTACACCTTC
TRBD2,TRBV28,TRBJ2-1,-,CASSLVFGTSVHNEQFF,TGTGCCAGCAGTTTGGTTTTTGGGACTAGCGTTCACAATGAGCAGTTCTTC
-,TRBV21-1,TRBJ2-2,-,CASSKGDYRGGGELFF,TGTGCCAGCAGCAAAGGGGACTACAGAGGGGGAGGGGAGCTGTTTTTT
-,TRBV2,TRBJ2-7,-,CASSGLSYEQYF,TGTGCCAGCAGTGGTCTGTCCTACGAGCAGTACTTC
TRBD2,TRBV30,TRBJ2-2,-,CAWRRLAGDAGELFF,TGTGCCTGGAGGCGACTAGCGGGAGATGCCGGGGAGCTGTTTTTT
TRBD1,TRBV18,TRBJ2-7,-,CASSETGGEQYF,TGTGCCAGCTCGGAGACAGGGGGAGAGCAGTACTTC
-,TRBV7-6,TRBJ2-5,-,CASSLGGRGGETQYF,TGTGCCAGCAGCTTAGGTGGCAGGGGAGGGGAGACCCAGTACTTC
-,TRBV7-2,TRBJ2-3,-,CASSLSRLTDTQYF,TGTGCCAGCAGCCTCTCCAGGTTGACAGATACGCAGTATTTT
TRBD1,TRBV7-2,TRBJ2-7,-,CASSSQGESPITYEQYF,TGTGCCAGCAGCTCGCAGGGGGAGAGCCCTATTACCTACGAGCAGTACTTC
TRBD1,TRBV27,TRBJ1-2,once,CASSPLDRAYGYTF,TGTGCCAGCAGTCCCCTCGACAGGGCCTATGGCTACACCTTC
-,TRBV4-1,TRBJ2-1,-,CASSQEGGRGGTYNEQFF,TGCGCCAGCAGCCAAGAAGGCGGTAGAGGAGGGACCTACAATGAGCAGTTCTTC
TRBD2,TRBV7-3,TRBJ2-7,-,CASSLSGGSSYEQYF,TGTGCCAGCAGCTTAAGCGGGGGTTCCTCCTACGAGCAGTACTTC
TRBD1,TRBV28,TRBJ2-7,-,CASSSMTGAYEQYF,TGTGCCAGCAGTTCGATGACAGGGGCCTACGAGCAGTACTTC
-,TRBV6-4,TRBJ2-5,few,CASARNEQETQYF,TGTGCCAGCGCTAGAAACGAACAAGAGACCCAGTACTTC
-,TRBV20-1,TRBJ1-1,once,CSAREVAAFF,TGCAGTGCTAGGGAAGTAGCGGCTTTCTTT
TRBD1,TRBV6-2/TRBV6-3,TRBJ1-1,-,CASSKPGQGATEAFF,TGTGCCAGCAGTAAACCTGGACAGGGGGCCACTGAAGCTTTCTTT
TRBD1,TRBV28,TRBJ2-1,-,CASSWGTGSPKYNEQFF,TGTGCCAGCAGTTGGGGGACAGGGAGCCCAAAGTACAATGAGCAGTTCTTC
TRBD2,TRBV7-9,TRBJ2-1,-,CASSLRTSGSYNEQFF,TGTGCCAGCAGCTTACGCACTAGCGGATCCTACAATGAGCAGTTCTTC
TRBD1,TRBV2,TRBJ1-2,many,CASSLDRALGGYTF,TGTGCCAGCAGTCTGGACAGGGCTTTGGGTGGCTACACCTTC
TRBD1,TRBV28,TRBJ1-2,-,CASGLRAGGWSGYTF,TGTGCCAGCGGTCTCCGGGCAGGGGGATGGTCTGGCTACACCTTC
-,TRBV6-5,TRBJ2-7,-,CASSRGAAQFYEQYF,TGTGCCAGCAGTCGCGGGGCAGCCCAATTCTACGAGCAGTACTTC
TRBD1,TRBV19,TRBJ2-7,-,CASSIVGQGTFYEQYF,TGTGCCAGTAGTATAGTGGGACAGGGGACCTTCTACGAGCAGTACTTC
TRBD2,TRBV7-2,TRBJ2-1,-,CASNRTSGRACEQFF,TGTGCCAGCAACCGGACTAGCGGGAGGGCCTGTGAGCAGTTCTTC
TRBD2,TRBV9,TRBJ2-1,few,CASSVGVSGSWNEQFF,TGTGCCAGCAGCGTAGGAGTTAGCGGGAGTTGGAATGAGCAGTTCTTC
-,TRBV12-3/TRBV12-4,TRBJ1-2,-,CASSSLGAGYTF,TGTGCCAGCAGCTCCTTGGGGGCTGGCTACACCTTC
TRBD1,TRBV7-2,TRBJ1-6,-,CASSLRFQGGNSPLHF,TGTGCCAGCAGCTTACGTTTCCAGGGGGGTAATTCACCCCTCCACTTT
-,TRBV19,TRBJ1-3,once,CASRSDSGNTIYF,TGTGCCAGCAGATCTGACTCTGGAAACACCATATATTTT
TRBD1,TRBV2,TRBJ2-7,-,CASRRDRDYEQYF,TGTGCCAGCCGCCGGGACAGGGACTACGAGCAGTACTTC
-,TRBV27,TRBJ1-1,-,CASSFVGGITEAFF,TGTGCCAGCAGTTTTGTCGGGGGGATCACTGAAGCTTTCTTT
-,TRBV27,TRBJ1-5,-,CASSQGLSNQPQHF,TGTGCCAGCAGTCAGGGGCTTAGCAATCAGCCCCAGCATTTT
TRBD1,TRBV28,TRBJ1-6,-,CASSPPGQGNSPLHF,TGTGCCAGCAGTCCCCCCGGACAGGGTAATTCACCCCTCCACTTT
TRBD1,TRBV18,TRBJ1-3,few,CASSPQPGQSSGNTIYF,TGTGCCAGCTCACCACAACCGGGACAGAGTTCTGGAAACACCATATATTTT
TRBD2,TRBV9,TRBJ2-1,-,CASSGTGTSGLSSYNEQFF,TGTGCCAGCAGCGGGACCGGGACTAGCGGGCTATCGTCTTACAATGAGCAGTTCTTC
TRBD1,TRBV7-7,TRBJ2-1,-,CASSWGPGTEYNEQFF,TGTGCTAGCAGCTGGGGGCCCGGGACAGAGTACAATGAGCAGTTCTTC
-,TRBV27,TRBJ2-1,-,CASSWDTAGDEQFF,TGTGCCAGCAGCTGGGACACCGCCGGCGATGAGCAGTTCTTC
TRBD1,TRBV6-5,TRBJ1-4,-,CASSRQGQKEEKLFF,TGTGCCAGCAGTAGACAGGGTCAGAAAGAAGAAAAACTGTTTTTT
TRBD1,TRBV19,TRBJ2-2,-,CASSDRDRGYAGELFF,TGTGCCAGTAGTGACCGGGACAGGGGGTACGCCGGGGAGCTGTTTTTT
-,TRBV29-1,TRBJ1-2,-,CSVEGSAGRGGYTF,TGCAGCGTTGAAGGGTCTGCAGGGCGAGGAGGCTACACCTTC
-,TRBV19,TRBJ1-2,-,CASSIYTVANYGYTF,TGTGCCAGTAGTATATATACAGTGGCTAACTATGGCTACACCTTC
-,TRBV13,TRBJ1-2,many,CASSLEGDGYTF,TGTGCCAGCAGCTTAGAAGGGGATGGCTACACCTTC
TRBD2,TRBV6-1,TRBJ2-7,-,CASSESTSGAYEQYF,TGTGCCAGCAGTGAGTCGACTAGCGGAGCCTACGAGCAGTACTTC
TRBD1,TRBV7-9,TRBJ2-5,-,CASSSNRDRGALTQYF,TGTGCCAGCAGCTCCAACCGGGACAGGGGGGCTCTGACCCAGTACTTC
-,TRBV4-3,TRBJ1-6,-,CASSQERGSYNSPLHF,TGCGCCAGCAGCCAAGAAAGGGGCTCCTATAATTCACCCCTCCACTTT
-,TRBV7-8,TRBJ1-1,-,CASSLVGGSTEAFF,TGTGCCAGCAGCTTAGTTGGAGGTTCCACTGAAGCTTTCTTT
TRBD1,TRBV7-9,TRBJ1-4,-,CASSLFQGATNEKLFF,TGTGCCAGCAGCTTATTCCAGGGGGCGACTAATGAAAAACTGTTTTTT
-,TRBV27,TRBJ2-5,-,CASSRLAQETQYF,TGTGCCAGCTCGCGCCTAGCCCAAGAGACCCAGTACTTC
-,TRBV5-1,TRBJ1-1,once,CASGQGNTEAFF,TGCGCCAGCGGCCAGGGGAACACTGAAGCTTTCTTT
-,TRBV28,TRBJ2-7,-,CASSFFGGGPYEQYF,TGTGCCAGCAGTTTCTTCGGCGGGGGCCCCTACGAGCAGTACTTC
TRBD2,TRBV29-1,TRBJ2-1,-,CSVGVSGRPGAEQFF,TGCAGCGTTGGGGTTAGCGGGAGGCCGGGAGCTGAGCAGTTCTTC
TRBD1,TRBV5-5,TRBJ2-1,-,CASSLEEGAPPWNEQFF,TGTGCCAGCAGCTTGGAAGAGGGGGCCCCGCCTTGGAATGAGCAGTTCTTC
-,TRBV15,TRBJ1-2,-,CATSRGGESYTF,TGTGCCACCAGCAGAGGGGGAGAAAGCTACACCTTC